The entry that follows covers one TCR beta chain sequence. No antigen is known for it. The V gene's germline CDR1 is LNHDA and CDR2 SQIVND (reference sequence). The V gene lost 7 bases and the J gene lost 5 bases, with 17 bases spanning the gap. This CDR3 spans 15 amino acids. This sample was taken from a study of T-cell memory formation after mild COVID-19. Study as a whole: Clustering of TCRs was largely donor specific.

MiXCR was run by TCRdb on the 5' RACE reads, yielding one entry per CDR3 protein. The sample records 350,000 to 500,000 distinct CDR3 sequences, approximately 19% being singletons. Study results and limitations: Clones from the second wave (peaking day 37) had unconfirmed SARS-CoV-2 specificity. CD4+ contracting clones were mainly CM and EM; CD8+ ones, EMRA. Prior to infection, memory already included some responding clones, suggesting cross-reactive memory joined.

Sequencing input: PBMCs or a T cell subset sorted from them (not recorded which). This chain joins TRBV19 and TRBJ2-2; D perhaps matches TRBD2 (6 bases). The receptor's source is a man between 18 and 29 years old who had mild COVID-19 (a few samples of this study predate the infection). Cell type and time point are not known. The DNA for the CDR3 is TGTGCCAGTATCCAAGGCGGGGTAATGACCGGGGAGCTGTTTTTT. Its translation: CASIQGGVMTGELFF.